These 23 T cell receptor beta chains originate from one sample sequenced in a study of identical twins (dated by TCRdb to about 2016). The library was made by 5' RACE. The instrument given in TCRdb is Illumina HiSeq 2000. Starting from the raw public reads, TCRdb applied fastp trimming at Q25, assembled clones with MiXCR and retained in-frame beta chains. Rows with one shared CDR3 protein collapse into an entry with the most common genes and DNA. The sample yields 200,000 to 250,000 distinct CDR3 sequences; roughly 7.5% were counted once. The leading ten clones occupy 1.9% of the sample. This sample was shared with a second study, whose subject was yellow fever vaccine responses in identical twins.

Input material: memory (CD45RO+) T cells sorted from blood. In the paper's terms, the cell subset or site label means: CD45RO+ enriched T cells. The receptor set was obtained from a woman between 18 and 30 years old in good health.

The chain couples TRBV29-1 to TRBJ2-7, with 10 bases fitting TRBD2. Germline assignment: CDR1 SQVTM and CDR2 ANQGSEA. With 1 base clipped from V and 0 bases from J, the junction kept 9 bases outside the gene matches. The length of the CDR3 is 17 residues. DNA of the CDR3: TGCAGCGTTGAAGGGGTGGTAGCGGGAGGAAACTCCTACGAGCAGTACTTC. Translation: CSVEGVVAGGNSYEQYF.

This clonotype was detected only a few times. The chain employs TRBV20-1 and TRBJ2-3; D unresolved. This CDR3 is 15 amino acids long. The V and J ends lost 3 bases and 0 bases respectively, with 13 bases between them. Germline assignment: CDR1 DFQATT and CDR2 SNEGSKA (reference sequence). The CDR3 region is CSASSLGSSTDTQYF. In nucleotides, the CDR3 is TGCAGTGCTAGTTCCCTCGGGTCGAGCACAGATACGCAGTATTTT.

This clonotype was observed a handful of times. The rearrangement joins TRBV4-3 to TRBJ2-3, with 8 bases matching TRBD2. Germline loops: CDR1 LGHNA, CDR2 YSLEER. V was pared by 1 base and J by 0 bases, with 3 bases of the junction left unmatched. This CDR3 has 16 residues. The chain's CDR3 is CASSQAGGRSTDTQYF. CDR3 DNA: TGCGCCAGCAGCCAAGCGGGGGGGAGGAGCACAGATACGCAGTATTTT.

About this clonotype: A much larger clone lies a single base off, so this may be a read error. The genes are TRBV6-5 and TRBJ2-1; D is ambiguous. Between the trimmed V and J ends, which lost 0 bases and 9 bases, there was a span of 12 bases. Germline CDR1 MNHEY, CDR2 SVGAGI. CDR3 length: 14 amino acids. DNA for the CDR3: TGTGCCAGCAGTTACTCGTTGACCACCATTGAGCAGTTCTTC. Protein sequence: CASSYSLTTIEQFF.

This chain uses TRBV2 with TRBJ2-4, with 8 nucleotides matching TRBD1. The ends lost 1 base at V and 5 bases at J; junction bases unmatched: 1. CDR1 and CDR2 from the germline V gene are SNHLY and FYNNEI. The CDR3 loop spans 14 amino acids. In nucleotides, the CDR3 is TGTGCCAGCAGTGAAGGACAGGGGCAAAACATTCAGTACTTC. As protein: CASSEGQGQNIQYF.

This clonotype was picked up many times. The chain is built from TRBV5-1 and TRBJ2-3; D gene unclear. Per germline, CDR1 SGHRS and CDR2 YFSETQ. The CDR3 runs to 14 residues. V was pared by 0 bases and J by 2 bases, with 7 bases between. The CDR3 sequence: CASSLAGDTDTQYF. The CDR3 coding sequence is TGCGCCAGCAGCTTGGCTGGGGACACAGATACGCAGTATTTT.

In its sample, this clonotype was seen many times. The chain carries TRBV29-1 and TRBJ2-6; no reliable D call. The ends were cut back, 3 bases at V and 0 bases at J, with 3 bases in the middle. The germline gives CDR1 SQVTM, CDR2 ANQGSEA. This CDR3 has 13 amino acids. For the CDR3, the DNA is TGCAGCGTTGACAGCTCTGGGGCCAACGTCCTGACTTTC. It is translated as CSVDSSGANVLTF.

This chain joins TRBV7-2 and TRBJ2-7, with D unclear. Germline V CDR1 and CDR2: SGHTA, FQGNSA. The CDR3 contains 14 residues. With 2 bases removed from V and 9 bases from J, the gap between germline ends came to 17 bases. CDR3 coding DNA: TGTGCCAGCAGCTTAAATTCCCCCGCGACGTGGCAGTACTTC. This translates into CASSLNSPATWQYF.

This clonotype was observed at least ten times. V is TRBV9 and J is TRBJ2-7; D ambiguous. Germline loops: CDR1 SGDLS, CDR2 YYNGEE. This CDR3 contains 11 residues. Trimming removed 0 bases at V and 6 bases at J, with 4 bases between. CDR3 loop: CASSVGGEQYF. As DNA, the CDR3 is TGTGCCAGCAGCGTAGGGGGCGAGCAGTACTTC.

This clonotype was counted at least ten times. The chain recombines TRBV12-3 or TRBV12-4 with TRBJ2-1, with 8 bases lining up with TRBD2. CDR3 length: 16 residues. V lost 5 bases, J lost 6 bases, and 12 bases stayed unmatched. CDR3 in amino acids: CASSQTSGVVVNEQFF. The CDR3 DNA reads TGTGCCAGCAGTCAAACTAGCGGTGTTGTGGTCAATGAGCAGTTCTTC.

The J gene is TRBJ2-5, the V gene TRBV28; D possibly uses TRBD1 or TRBD2 (5 bases each). Trimming took 6 bases from V and 4 from J, leaving 24 bases between them. Germline V gene sequence: CDR1 MDHEN, CDR2 SYDVKM. This CDR3 region has 17 residues. In DNA, the CDR3 is TGTGCCAGCAGCCAGACTACGGACCTATGGGGGACAGAGACCCAGTACTTC. It encodes CASSQTTDLWGTETQYF.

This clonotype was detected a few times. The gene calls are TRBV10-3 and TRBJ1-2; D is unclear. Germline CDR1 and CDR2: ENHRY and SYGVKD. The CDR3 loop spans 11 amino acids. Trimming took off 3 bases at V and 7 bases at J, with 6 bases between the two ends. This chain's CDR3 is CAISDSGGYTF. DNA of the CDR3: TGTGCCATCAGTGACAGTGGTGGCTACACCTTC.

This chain links TRBV7-2 with TRBJ1-3, with TRBD1 as a possible D gene (5 bases). The CDR3 is made up of 14 amino acids. V was pared by 5 bases and J by 2 bases, with 10 bases between. Germline CDR1 and CDR2: SGHTA and FQGNSA. The CDR3 region is CASSGGNAGNTIYF. The CDR3 nucleotides read TGTGCCAGCAGCGGGGGGAATGCTGGAAACACCATATATTTT.

Many counts were recorded for this clonotype. The J gene is TRBJ1-5, the V gene TRBV20-1, with D possibly matching TRBD1 (5 bases). V was cut by 6 bases and J by 9 bases, with 15 bases left in between. The CDR3 runs 12 residues. CDR1 is DFQATT and CDR2 is SNEGSKA in the germline V gene (reference sequence). The CDR3 sequence is CSAIQLGTPQHF. For the CDR3, the DNA is TGCAGTGCGATACAGCTAGGGACGCCCCAGCATTTT.

Concerning this clonotype itself: The junction departs from the called germline gene at one end, perhaps through a read error. V usage is TRBV7-7 and J usage is TRBJ2-5; 14 bases fit TRBD2. CDR3 length: 16 amino acids. In germline, CDR1 is SSHAT, CDR2 FNYEAQ (reference sequence). The CDR3 DNA sequence: TGTGCTAGCAGCCATGGGACTAGCGGGGGTGGGGAGACCCAGTACTTC. Translating it yields CASSHGTSGGGETQYF. Using reference TRBV7-7 and TRBJ2-5 for the parts outside the CDR3, the full variable domain is GAGVSQSPRYKVTKRGQDVTLRCDPISSHATLYWYQQALGQGPEFLTYFNYEAQPDKSGLPSDRFSAERPEGSISTLTIQRTEQRDSAMYRCASSHGTSGGGETQYFGPGTRLLVL.

This clonotype has a count of ten or more. This chain joins TRBV10-3 and TRBJ2-2, with D perhaps matching TRBD2 (5 bases). This CDR3 spans 14 amino acids. Germline V gives CDR1 ENHRY, CDR2 SYGVKD. V was pared by 9 bases and J by 3 bases, with 14 bases between. The CDR3 DNA sequence: TGTGCCATTCGCCTTACTAGTGACACCGGGGAGCTGTTTTTT. This sequence encodes CAIRLTSDTGELFF.

The chain couples TRBV20-1 to TRBJ2-5; 7 bases are shared with TRBD2. The CDR3 is 15 residues long. Looked up from germline, CDR1 is DFQATT and CDR2 is SNEGSKA (reference sequence). The junction had 12 bases not matched to a gene; V was cut back by 3 bases and J by 5 bases. The chain's CDR3 is CSARSLGGGLETQYF. The CDR3 DNA follows: TGCAGTGCTAGGAGCCTTGGGGGGGGGTTGGAGACCCAGTACTTC.

This clonotype has at least ten counts. The chain recombines TRBV20-1 with TRBJ2-7; a possible D gene is TRBD2 (5 bases). The V gene's germline CDR1 is DFQATT and CDR2 SNEGSKA (reference sequence). The CDR3 is made up of 14 amino acids. Trimming pared 1 base from V and 5 bases from J, leaving 15 bases between. The CDR3 DNA reads as TGCAGTGCTAGAGTTGGCGGGCCAGCAAACGAGCAGTACTTC. This translates into CSARVGGPANEQYF.

This clonotype was recorded many times. The chain recombines TRBV29-1 with TRBJ2-5, with D tentatively TRBD1 (5 bases). The V and J ends lost 3 bases and 5 bases respectively, with 10 bases between them. The CDR3 is 12 residues long. CDR1 is SQVTM, CDR2 ANQGSEA, per germline. This CDR3 is CSVEAGFETQYF. For the CDR3, the DNA is TGCAGCGTTGAGGCAGGGTTCGAGACCCAGTACTTC.

In its sample, this clonotype was seen many times. This chain connects TRBV5-1 to TRBJ2-6; D not resolved. V lost 7 bases, J lost 2 bases, and 7 bases lay in between. The CDR3 loop spans 13 amino acids. Germline V gives CDR1 SGHRS, CDR2 YFSETQ. CDR3 coding DNA: TGCGCCAGCCTCAACACTGGGGCCAACGTCCTGACTTTC. This codes for CASLNTGANVLTF. Based on the CDR3 plus reference TRBV5-1 and TRBJ2-6, the full variable domain is KAGVTQTPRYLIKTRGQQVTLSCSPISGHRSVSWYQQTPGQGLQFLFEYFSETQRNKGNFPGRFSGRQFSNSRSEMNVSTLELGDSALYLCASLNTGANVLTFGAGSRLTVL.

The chain carries TRBV6-2 or TRBV6-3 and TRBJ2-7; no firm D call. Germline CDR1 reads MNHEY; CDR2 reads SVGEGT. Trimming pared 0 bases from V and 3 bases from J, leaving 9 bases between. The CDR3 is 14 amino acids. CDR3 protein: CASSYSRLNYEQYF. The CDR3 DNA reads as TGTGCCAGCAGTTACTCGAGACTTAACTACGAGCAGTACTTC.

This clonotype was seen many times. The gene calls are TRBV12-3 or TRBV12-4 and TRBJ2-3; 7 nucleotides align to TRBD1. The length of the CDR3 is 14 residues. V dropped 3 bases and J dropped 6; count of bases not matched to a gene: 6. The CDR3 nucleotides are TGTGCCAGCAGTTTTAAGGGGGCATATGATACGCAGTATTTT. It is translated as CASSFKGAYDTQYF.

The chain recombines TRBV18 with TRBJ1-5; TRBD1 matches at 7 bases. The V segment lost 0 bases and the J segment 1 base; nucleotides outside the gene matches: 9. The CDR3 totals 18 residues. Per germline, CDR1 KGHSH and CDR2 LQKENI. The CDR3 spells CASSPPQGESGSNQPQHF. The CDR3 nucleotides are TGTGCCAGCTCACCACCGCAGGGGGAATCTGGAAGCAATCAGCCCCAGCATTTT.